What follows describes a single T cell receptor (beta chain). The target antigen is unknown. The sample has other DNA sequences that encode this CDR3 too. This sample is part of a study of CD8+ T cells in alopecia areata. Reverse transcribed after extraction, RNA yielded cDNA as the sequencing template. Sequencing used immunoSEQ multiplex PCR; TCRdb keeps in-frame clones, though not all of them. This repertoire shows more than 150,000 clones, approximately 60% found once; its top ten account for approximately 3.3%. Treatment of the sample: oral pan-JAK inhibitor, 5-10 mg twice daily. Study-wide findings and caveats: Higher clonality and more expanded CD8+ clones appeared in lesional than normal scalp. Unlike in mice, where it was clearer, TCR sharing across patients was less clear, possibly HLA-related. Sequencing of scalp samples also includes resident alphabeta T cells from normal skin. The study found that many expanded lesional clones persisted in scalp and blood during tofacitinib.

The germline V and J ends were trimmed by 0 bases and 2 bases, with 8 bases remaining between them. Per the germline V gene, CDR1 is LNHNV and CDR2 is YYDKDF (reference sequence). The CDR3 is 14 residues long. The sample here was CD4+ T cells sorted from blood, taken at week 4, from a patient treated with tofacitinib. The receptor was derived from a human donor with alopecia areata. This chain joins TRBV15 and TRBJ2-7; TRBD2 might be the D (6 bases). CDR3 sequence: CATSRDPGAYEQYF. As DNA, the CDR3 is TGTGCCACCAGCAGAGACCCGGGGGCCTACGAGCAGTACTTC.